This TCR beta chain comes out of a study of shared T cell receptors in the human thymus. The germline V gene encodes CDR1 MDHEN and CDR2 SYDVKM. The germline V and J ends were trimmed by 2 bases and 7 bases, with 11 bases remaining between them. There are 13 residues in the CDR3. Measured with immunoSEQ multiplex PCR; TCRdb has only the in-frame clones, and not every one. The sample has 640,000 or so clones, 80% to 90% seen once. These data were also filed under a second study, of human thymus T cells. This second study notes: There appeared to be biased usage of V and J genes in thymic and blood repertoires.

The gene calls are TRBV28 and TRBJ1-1; D ambiguous. Sequenced: thymocytes. The TCR was taken from a boy in the first two years of life with a congenital heart defect. CDR3 loop: CASSLISDFEAFF. The CDR3 nucleotides are TGTGCCAGCAGTTTAATCTCGGACTTTGAAGCTTTCTTT.